The 22 T cell receptor beta chains below come from one sample, sequenced in a study of T cell repertoires in cytomegalovirus infection. Their cognate antigens are unknown. From the reads, TCRdb called clonotypes with MiXCR, one entry per CDR3 protein. The table has hundreds of thousands of distinct CDR3 sequences, around 30% seen once. The specimen was cultured PBMCs, collected from culture after CMV antigen stimulation. Receptor source: a human donor in good health (CMV status not recorded). Some clones in this sample may be carry-over from other donors' samples.

The V call is TRBV28, the J call TRBJ1-5; D uncertain. Trimming took off 5 bases at V and 1 base at J, with 18 bases between the two ends. Germline V gives CDR1 MDHEN, CDR2 SYDVKM. This CDR3 is 17 amino acids long. The CDR3 coding sequence is TGTGCCAGCAGTCCGCTACAGATGCACACCAGCAATCAGCCCCAGCATTTT. As protein: CASSPLQMHTSNQPQHF.

In its sample, this clonotype was seen a few times. V is TRBV7-2 and J is TRBJ1-6; TRBD1 might be the D (5 bases). The CDR3 sequence is 15 residues long. The germline CDR1 and CDR2 sequences are SGHTA and FQGNSA. The ends were cut back, 2 bases at V and 7 bases at J, with 12 bases in the middle. The CDR3 region is CASSLISGSNSPLHF. CDR3 coding DNA: TGTGCCAGCAGCTTAATTTCAGGGAGCAATTCACCCCTCCACTTT.

This clonotype showed up just a few times. The chain carries TRBV13 and TRBJ1-2, with D perhaps matching TRBD1 (5 bases). This CDR3 region has 16 residues. The V and J ends lost 6 bases and 3 bases respectively, with 20 bases between them. Germline CDR1 is PRHDT and CDR2 is FYEKMQ (reference sequence). The CDR3 sequence: CASSILGRGVHYGYTF. CDR3 DNA sequence: TGTGCCAGCAGTATCCTAGGTAGGGGAGTCCACTATGGCTACACCTTC.

The chain employs TRBV30 and TRBJ2-1; D possibly corresponds to TRBD2 (5 bases). This CDR3 has 15 residues. Germline values: CDR1 GTSNPN, CDR2 SVGIG (reference sequence). Trimming took 3 bases from V and 0 from J, leaving 12 bases between them. CDR3 in amino acids: CAWRRWESSYNEQFF. Here the CDR3 DNA reads TGTGCCTGGAGGAGGTGGGAGAGCTCCTACAATGAGCAGTTCTTC.

The genes are TRBV4-3 and TRBJ2-5; D possibly corresponds to TRBD2 (6 bases). Germline lookup yields CDR1 LGHNA and CDR2 YSLEER. V lost 1 base, J lost 0 bases, and 18 bases lay in between. The CDR3 runs to 18 residues. The CDR3 here is CASSQAGGGLADQETQYF. The CDR3 region has the DNA TGCGCCAGCAGCCAAGCCGGCGGAGGATTAGCGGACCAAGAGACCCAGTACTTC.

The V call is TRBV6-2 or TRBV6-3, the J call TRBJ1-1, with D perhaps TRBD1 (6 bases). V was cut by 2 bases and J by 2 bases, with 15 bases left in between. CDR1 and CDR2 (germline): MNHEY, SVGEGT. The length of the CDR3 is 16 residues. The CDR3 reads CASSYGTLGFNTEAFF. Here the CDR3 DNA reads TGTGCCAGCAGTTACGGGACACTGGGGTTTAACACTGAAGCTTTCTTT.

This chain uses TRBV7-2 with TRBJ2-1, with D unclear. V lost 5 bases and J 9 bases, leaving 11 bases between the germline ends. Germline assignment: CDR1 SGHTA and CDR2 FQGNSA. This CDR3 region has 12 residues. Written as DNA, the CDR3 is TGTGCCAGCAGCCCGCAGTATAGTGAGCAGTTCTTC. Translation gives CASSPQYSEQFF.

The chain links TRBV15 to TRBJ2-7, with 12 positions matching TRBD1. CDR1 and CDR2 from the germline V gene are LNHNV and YYDKDF (reference sequence). CDR3 length equals 15 residues. The J segment lost 5 bases and the V segment lost 4 bases, leaving 6 bases of the junction unmatched. CDR3 bases: TGTGCCACCAGCAAGGGACAGGGGGCGTTCAACGAGCAGTACGTC. Amino acid sequence: CATSKGQGAFNEQYV.

V gene TRBV7-7 combines with J gene TRBJ2-5, with D possibly TRBD1 on 7 matching bases. Looked up from germline, CDR1 is SSHAT and CDR2 is FNYEAQ (reference sequence). The CDR3 length is 14 residues. Trimming stripped 5 bases from V and 5 bases from J, with 15 bases between. The chain's CDR3 is CASSPMTGRETQYF. DNA of the CDR3: TGTGCCAGCAGCCCCATGACAGGGAGGGAGACCCAGTACTTC.

This chain uses TRBV20-1 with TRBJ2-1; 8 bases are shared with TRBD2. The length of the CDR3 is 15 residues. From germline, CDR1 is DFQATT and CDR2 SNEGSKA (reference sequence). V lost 1 base to trimming and J lost 0 bases; unmatched junction nucleotides: 2. In DNA, the CDR3 is TGCAGTGCTAGAGGCGGGAGGCTCTCCTACAATGAGCAGTTCTTC. Protein product: CSARGGRLSYNEQFF.

The gene calls are TRBV27 and TRBJ1-5; 9 bases map to TRBD1. Germline values: CDR1 MNHEY, CDR2 SMNVEV (reference sequence). There are 16 residues in the CDR3. J gave up 1 base and V 5 bases, and 6 bases lay outside the gene matches. This chain's CDR3 is CASSPWGQGSNQPQHF. The CDR3 region has the DNA TGTGCCAGCAGTCCCTGGGGACAGGGCAGCAATCAGCCCCAGCATTTT.

The rearrangement uses TRBV7-9 and TRBJ2-1, with 12 bases that match TRBD2. The ends lost 4 bases at V and 6 bases at J; junction bases unmatched: 7. This CDR3 is 16 amino acids long. Germline V gene data show CDR1 as SEHNR and CDR2 as FQNEAQ (reference sequence). The CDR3 loop is CASSYRTSGKFNEQFF. The CDR3 DNA reads TGTGCCAGCAGCTATCGGACTAGCGGGAAGTTCAATGAGCAGTTCTTC.

The chain is built from TRBV27 and TRBJ2-1; 10 bases agree with TRBD2. The CDR3 length is 16 residues. The junction had 13 bases not matched to a gene; V was cut back by 8 bases and J by 6 bases. Germline V gives CDR1 MNHEY, CDR2 SMNVEV (reference sequence). Here the CDR3 reads CASAQASSGSGNEQFF. In DNA, the CDR3 is TGTGCCAGCGCCCAGGCTTCTAGCGGGAGTGGCAATGAGCAGTTCTTC.

This clonotype appeared a few times. The chain combines TRBV7-8 with TRBJ1-1; maybe TRBD1 (5 bases). The CDR3 totals 12 residues. Germline V gene lookup returns CDR1 SGHVS and CDR2 FQNEAQ. V was clipped by 5 bases and J by 7 bases, with 11 bases between them. CDR3 in amino acids: CASSRGTGEAFF. The CDR3 bases are TGTGCCAGCAGCCGGGGGACCGGTGAAGCTTTCTTT.

This clonotype showed up just a few times. This chain joins TRBV19 and TRBJ2-1, with D perhaps matching TRBD2 (5 bases). Germline CDR1 LNHDA, CDR2 SQIVND (reference sequence). This CDR3 spans 15 amino acids. V lost 3 bases to trimming and J lost 6 bases, with 15 bases between them. The CDR3 region has the DNA TGTGCCAGTAGTATCATGTGGGAGTCTCTCAATGAGCAGTTCTTC. Amino acid sequence: CASSIMWESLNEQFF.

The V call is TRBV6-5, the J call TRBJ2-1; 9 nucleotides align to TRBD1. Germline loops: CDR1 MNHEY, CDR2 SVGAGI. The length of the CDR3 is 19 residues. Losses at the gene ends were 8 bases for V and 0 bases for J; bases not matched to a gene: 17. The CDR3 loop is CASPNLGQGFPYSYNEQFF. CDR3 bases: TGTGCCAGCCCTAACTTGGGACAGGGATTCCCATACTCCTACAATGAGCAGTTCTTC.

The CDR3 here is CSVELGVDTQYF. The DNA of the CDR3 is TGCAGCGTTGAATTGGGGGTAGATACGCAGTATTTT. This chain links TRBV29-1 with TRBJ2-3; tentatively, D is TRBD1 or TRBD2 (5 bases each). Looked up from germline, CDR1 is SQVTM and CDR2 is ANQGSEA. The CDR3 loop spans 12 amino acids. The germline V and J ends were trimmed by 2 bases and 5 bases, with 8 bases remaining between them.

A few counts support this clonotype. The chain carries TRBV6-5 and TRBJ2-1; D might be TRBD2 (6 bases). This CDR3 region has 15 residues. The V gene's germline CDR1 is MNHEY and CDR2 SVGAGI. The V and J ends lost 5 bases and 4 bases respectively, with 15 bases between them. DNA for the CDR3: TGTGCCAGCAGTCGCGCGGGATTGAGTTACAATGAGCAGTTCTTC. Its protein product is CASSRAGLSYNEQFF.

The V gene is TRBV9, the J gene TRBJ2-1; 10 nucleotides line up with TRBD2. V lost 4 bases and J lost 6; bases outside the gene matches: 7. CDR3 size: 15 residues. Germline V gene data show CDR1 as SGDLS and CDR2 as YYNGEE. DNA for the CDR3: TGTGCCAGCAGCACCCTAGCGGGAGCCTTCAATGAGCAGTTCTTC. The encoded protein is CASSTLAGAFNEQFF.

The rearrangement links TRBV27 to TRBJ2-1, with 9 bases lining up with TRBD2. CDR1 and CDR2 (germline): MNHEY, SMNVEV (reference sequence). CDR3 length: 16 amino acids. V was clipped by 4 bases and J by 4 bases; unmatched bases: 8. CDR3 sequence (DNA): TGTGCCAGCAGTTCCGGCGGGAGGGTTATTTACAATGAGCAGTTCTTC. Protein: CASSSGGRVIYNEQFF.

This rearrangement joins TRBV27 to TRBJ2-3; perhaps TRBD1 as D (6 bases). The germline V gene encodes CDR1 MNHEY and CDR2 SMNVEV (reference sequence). Deletions cut 5 bases from V and 0 bases from J, with 12 bases between. This CDR3 is built from 15 residues. CDR3 in amino acids: CASSPGTTSTDTQYF. The CDR3 region has the DNA TGTGCCAGCAGTCCAGGGACAACTAGCACAGATACGCAGTATTTT.

This clonotype has a handful of counts. This rearrangement joins TRBV27 to TRBJ2-1; TRBD2 matches at 8 bases. This CDR3 region has 15 residues. Per the germline V gene, CDR1 is MNHEY and CDR2 is SMNVEV (reference sequence). V lost 6 bases, J lost 8 bases, and 12 bases stayed unmatched. The DNA for the CDR3 is TGTGCCAGCAGCCGAATAGCGGGGCGGGGTGATGAGCAGTTCTTC. Its protein is CASSRIAGRGDEQFF.